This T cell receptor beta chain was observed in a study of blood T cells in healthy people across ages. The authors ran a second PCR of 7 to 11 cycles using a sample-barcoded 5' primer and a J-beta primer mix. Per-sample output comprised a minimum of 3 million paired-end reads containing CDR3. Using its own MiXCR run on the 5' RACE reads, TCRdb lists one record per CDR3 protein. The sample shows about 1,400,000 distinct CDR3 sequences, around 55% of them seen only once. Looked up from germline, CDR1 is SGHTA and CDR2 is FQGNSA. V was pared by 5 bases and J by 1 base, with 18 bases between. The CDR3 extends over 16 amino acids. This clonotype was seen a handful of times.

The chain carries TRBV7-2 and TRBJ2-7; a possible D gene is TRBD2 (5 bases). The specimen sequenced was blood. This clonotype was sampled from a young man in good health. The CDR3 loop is CASSPQTGITSYEQYF. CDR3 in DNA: TGTGCCAGCAGCCCTCAAACCGGGATTACATCCTACGAGCAGTACTTC.